The next 19 T cell receptor beta chains were all read from a single sample in a study of radiotherapy plus CTLA-4 blockade in lung cancer. Method: immunoSEQ multiplex PCR; TCRdb's copy keeps in-frame clones and lacks some. The sample shows tens of thousands of clones, around 77% of them seen only once. The sequencing here drew on peripheral blood, taken from a patient treated with radiotherapy plus ipilimumab. All receptors derive from a human donor with non-small cell lung cancer whose response to radiotherapy plus ipilimumab could not be evaluated.

The V call is TRBV5-1, the J call TRBJ2-7, with D possibly matching TRBD1 (6 bases). This CDR3 has 13 amino acids. Deletions cut 3 bases from V and 3 bases from J, with 10 bases between. CDR1 and CDR2 (germline): SGHRS, YFSETQ. The chain's CDR3 is CASSSGQNYEQYF. CDR3 coding DNA: TGCGCCAGCAGCTCTGGACAGAACTACGAGCAGTACTTC.

The rearrangement links TRBV18 to TRBJ2-1, with 8 bases that match TRBD1. The germline V gene has CDR1 KGHSH and CDR2 LQKENI. Unmatched junction bases numbered 7, after V lost 5 bases and J lost 7 bases. CDR3 length: 14 residues. For the CDR3, the DNA is TGTGCCAGCTCAGCGGACAGGGTGGAAAATGAGCAGTTCTTC. This codes for CASSADRVENEQFF.

This clone has a handful of counts. The chain couples TRBV19 to TRBJ1-3; the match to TRBD1 covers 9 bases. The germline gives CDR1 LNHDA, CDR2 SQIVND (reference sequence). The CDR3 runs 15 residues. J lost 3 bases, V lost 4 bases, and 4 bases had no gene match. CDR3 bases: TGTGCCAGTAGTAAACAGGGGGCGTATGGAAACACCATATATTTT. Translating it yields CASSKQGAYGNTIYF.

This clone was observed a few times. The V call is TRBV18, the J call TRBJ1-4, with 8 bases identical to TRBD1. V lost 4 bases, J lost 8 bases, and 9 bases stayed unmatched. CDR3 length: 15 amino acids. Germline CDR1 KGHSH, CDR2 LQKENI. The CDR3 nucleotides are TGTGCCAGCTCACAGCCGGGACAGGCGGGGGAAAAACTGTTTTTT. It is translated as CASSQPGQAGEKLFF.

V usage is TRBV28 and J usage is TRBJ1-2, with TRBD1 matching 10 bases. The V gene's germline CDR1 is MDHEN and CDR2 SYDVKM. CDR3 length: 19 amino acids. The ends lost 4 bases at V and 7 bases at J; junction bases unmatched: 21. CDR3 nucleotide sequence: TGTGCCAGCAGTTCTCCTGGGTCAATGACAGGGGGCGCAGTATTTGGCTACACCTTC. This translates into CASSSPGSMTGGAVFGYTF.

The gene calls are TRBV9 and TRBJ1-2; 9 bases fit TRBD1. CDR1 and CDR2 from the germline V gene are SGDLS and YYNGEE. V lost 2 bases, J lost 1 base, and 6 bases stayed unmatched. This CDR3 has 16 residues. CDR3 in DNA: TGTGCCAGCAGCGTCACCCCGGGACAGGGTAACTATGGCTACACCTTC. Residues: CASSVTPGQGNYGYTF. Full variable domain (outside the CDR3, taken from reference TRBV9 and TRBJ1-2): DSGVTQTPKHLITATGQRVTLRCSPRSGDLSVYWYQQSLDQGLQFLIQYYNGEERAKGNILERFSAQQFPDLHSELNLSSLELGDSALYFCASSVTPGQGNYGYTFGSGTRLTVV.

The rearrangement links TRBV9 to TRBJ2-1; 7 nucleotides agree with TRBD2. In germline, CDR1 is SGDLS, CDR2 YYNGEE. With V trimmed by 2 bases and J by 4 bases, 6 bases remained unmatched. This CDR3 is built from 15 residues. The CDR3 sequence is CASSVGGRGYNEQFF. The CDR3 DNA sequence: TGTGCCAGCAGCGTCGGGGGGAGAGGGTACAATGAGCAGTTCTTC.

This chain links TRBV5-1 with TRBJ2-7; 10 nucleotides align to TRBD2. V gave up 5 bases and J gave up 0 bases; unmatched junction bases: 8. In germline, CDR1 is SGHRS, CDR2 YFSETQ. The CDR3 extends over 16 amino acids. This CDR3 reads CASSGSGGRSSYEQYF. The CDR3 DNA is TGCGCCAGCAGTGGTAGCGGGGGGAGAAGCTCCTACGAGCAGTACTTC.

The chain uses TRBV28 and TRBJ2-7; perhaps TRBD2 as D (5 bases). Trimming cost V 4 bases and J 0 bases, with 13 bases left between them. CDR3 length: 15 amino acids. Germline V gene sequence: CDR1 MDHEN, CDR2 SYDVKM. The CDR3 DNA sequence: TGTGCCAGCAGTTGGGCGGGCTCGAGCTCCTACGAGCAGTACTTC. This codes for CASSWAGSSSYEQYF.

The chain joins TRBV28 to TRBJ2-1, with TRBD1 as a possible D gene (6 bases). The CDR3 runs 15 residues. Per the germline V gene, CDR1 is MDHEN and CDR2 is SYDVKM. Trimming removed 0 bases at V and 7 bases at J, with 13 bases between. CDR3: CASSLWRQDQNEQFF. The CDR3 DNA follows: TGTGCCAGCAGTTTATGGCGACAGGACCAAAATGAGCAGTTCTTC.

The CDR3 nucleotides read TGCGCCAGCAGCCGGACAGAACGTAATGAAAAACTGTTTTTT. Amino acid sequence: CASSRTERNEKLFF. V gene TRBV4-3 combines with J gene TRBJ1-4; TRBD1 might be the D (6 bases). V lost 4 bases and J lost 4, with 10 bases in between. This CDR3 contains 14 residues. The germline V gene encodes CDR1 LGHNA and CDR2 YSLEER.

The V and J genes are TRBV7-2 and TRBJ2-3; 10 bases fit TRBD2. This CDR3 region has 15 residues. Trimming took 5 bases from V and 4 from J; bases not matched to a gene: 6. CDR1 is SGHTA and CDR2 is FQGNSA in the germline V gene. The CDR3 reads CASSPASGGSDTQYF. CDR3 in DNA: TGTGCCAGCAGCCCCGCTAGCGGGGGTTCAGATACGCAGTATTTT.

The chain couples TRBV4-1 to TRBJ1-5, with 9 bases aligning to TRBD1. The CDR3 extends over 14 amino acids. Germline assignment: CDR1 MGHRA and CDR2 YSYEKL. The V and J ends lost 1 base and 5 bases, in that order; junction bases with no gene match: 0. CDR3 sequence (DNA): TGCGCCAGCAGCCAAGGACAGGGGGATCAGCCCCAGCATTTT. It specifies CASSQGQGDQPQHF.

V is TRBV7-2 and J is TRBJ2-7; 9 bases map to TRBD1. The V gene end was trimmed by 5 bases and the J gene end by 2 bases; junction bases not matched to a gene: 10. CDR3 length equals 16 residues. CDR1 is SGHTA and CDR2 is FQGNSA in the germline V gene. Written as DNA, the CDR3 is TGTGCCAGCAGCCTGAGATGGGACAGGGTAACCTACGAGCAGTACTTC. Translating it yields CASSLRWDRVTYEQYF. The whole variable domain, filled in from reference TRBV7-2 and TRBJ2-7, reads GAGVSQSPSNKVTEKGKDVELRCDPISGHTALYWYRQSLGQGLEFLIYFQGNSAPDKSGLPSDRFSAERTGGSVSTLTIQRTQQEDSAVYLCASSLRWDRVTYEQYFGPGTRLTVT.

This clone was seen a handful of times. Other DNA sequences within the sample encode an identical CDR3. The V and J genes are TRBV28 and TRBJ1-6; 9 nucleotides align to TRBD1. The trim removed 5 bases at V and 4 bases at J, leaving 9 bases unmatched. CDR1 is MDHEN and CDR2 is SYDVKM in the germline V gene. This CDR3 spans 17 amino acids. CDR3 bases: TGTGCCAGCAGTCCTTGGGACAGGGAAGGATATAATTCACCCCTCCACTTT. This encodes CASSPWDREGYNSPLHF. The full variable domain, rest sourced from reference TRBV28 and TRBJ1-6, is DVKVTQSSRYLVKRTGEKVFLECVQDMDHENMFWYRQDPGLGLRLIYFSYDVKMKEKGDIPEGYSVSREKKERFSLILESASTNQTSMYLCASSPWDREGYNSPLHFGNGTRLTVT.

This clone was recorded only once. The chain is built from TRBV30 and TRBJ2-4; 8 positions agree with TRBD2. J gave up 2 bases and V 4 bases, and 4 bases lay outside the gene matches. CDR3 length equals 14 residues. CDR1 and CDR2 (germline): GTSNPN, SVGIG (reference sequence). The CDR3 bases are TGTGCCTGGAATTCGGGGGGGTCCAAAAACATTCAGTACTTC. Protein product: CAWNSGGSKNIQYF.

V is TRBV6-5 and J is TRBJ1-6; 7 bases fit TRBD1. The CDR3 spans 13 residues. The trim removed 5 bases at V and 13 bases at J, leaving 8 bases unmatched. CDR1 is MNHEY, CDR2 SVGAGI, per germline. CDR3 nucleotide sequence: TGTGCCAGCAGTCAGAGGACAGGCTTGCCCCTCCACTTT. Its protein is CASSQRTGLPLHF.

This chain links TRBV29-1 with TRBJ2-7; 11 bases agree with TRBD2. Germline V CDR1 and CDR2: SQVTM, ANQGSEA. The length of the CDR3 is 14 residues. V gave up 5 bases and J gave up 0 bases; unmatched junction bases: 3. This CDR3 is CSVPGTSGSYEQYF. CDR3 nucleotides: TGCAGCGTTCCCGGGACTAGCGGCTCCTACGAGCAGTACTTC.

The chain recombines TRBV4-1 with TRBJ2-5; D not certain. TRBJ2-7 explains the end of the DNA better; the J call may be wrong. The CDR3 has 15 amino acids. Looked up from germline, CDR1 is MGHRA and CDR2 is YSYEKL. The CDR3 sequence is CASSHPGGGNYEQYF. The CDR3 region has the DNA TGCGCCAGCAGCCATCCCGGCGGCGGAAACTACGAGCAGTACTTC.